The clone carrying this T cell receptor beta chain was detected many times. TCRdb reanalysed the 5' RACE reads using MiXCR and keeps one entry per CDR3 protein. Of around 200,000 distinct CDR3 sequences listed, about 9.2% are singletons. The sample belongs to a study of T-cell memory formation after mild COVID-19. Germline-derived CDR1 and CDR2 are MGHRA and YSYEKL. The ends were cut back, 1 base at V and 0 bases at J, with 10 bases in the middle. CDR3 length: 16 residues. The V and J genes are TRBV4-1 and TRBJ2-4; D is unresolved. This receptor was identified in a man younger than 35 who had mild COVID-19 (a few samples of this study predate the infection). Cell type and time point are not known. The sequencing input was PBMCs or a T cell subset sorted from them (not recorded which). The chain's CDR3 is CASSQVGTGAKNIQYF. The CDR3 bases are TGCGCCAGCAGCCAAGTGGGAACCGGAGCCAAAAACATTCAGTACTTC.